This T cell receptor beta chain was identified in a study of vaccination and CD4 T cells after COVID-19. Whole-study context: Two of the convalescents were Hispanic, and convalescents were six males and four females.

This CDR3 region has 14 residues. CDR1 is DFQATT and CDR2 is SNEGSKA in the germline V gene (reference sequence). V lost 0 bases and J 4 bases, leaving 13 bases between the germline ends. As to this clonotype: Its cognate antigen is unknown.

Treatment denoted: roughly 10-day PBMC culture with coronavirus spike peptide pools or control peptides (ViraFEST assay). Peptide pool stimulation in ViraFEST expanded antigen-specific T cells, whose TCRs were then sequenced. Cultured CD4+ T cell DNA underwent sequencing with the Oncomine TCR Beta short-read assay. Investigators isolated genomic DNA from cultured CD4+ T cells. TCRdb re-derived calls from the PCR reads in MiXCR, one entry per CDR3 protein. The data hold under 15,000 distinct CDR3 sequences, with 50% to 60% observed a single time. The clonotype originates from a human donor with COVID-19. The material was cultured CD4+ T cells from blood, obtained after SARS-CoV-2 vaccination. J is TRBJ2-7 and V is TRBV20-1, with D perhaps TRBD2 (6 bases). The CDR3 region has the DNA TGCAGTGCTAGAGATCCGGCGGGGATATACGAGCAGTACTTC. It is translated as CSARDPAGIYEQYF.